These 30 T cell receptor beta chains were sequenced from one sample in a study of blood T cell repertoires in COVID-19. Sequenced by immunoSEQ multiplex PCR; TCRdb stores in-frame clones only, minus some. This table holds 350,000 to 550,000 clones, roughly 91% found once. Specimen: peripheral blood. Source of these receptors: a woman aged 25 to 45 with acute or convalescent COVID-19.

This chain uses TRBV5-1 with TRBJ2-7; TRBD1 matches 8 bases. In germline, CDR1 is SGHRS, CDR2 YFSETQ. The V segment lost 4 bases and the J segment 4 bases; nucleotides outside the gene matches: 10. The CDR3 sequence is 15 residues long. CDR3 amino acids: CASSPQGQGLYEQYF. The DNA for the CDR3 is TGCGCCAGCAGCCCACAAGGACAGGGATTGTACGAGCAGTACTTC.

This clone has just one count. The V gene is TRBV6-5, the J gene TRBJ2-3, with D possibly TRBD2 on 5 matching bases. Germline CDR1 reads MNHEY; CDR2 reads SVGAGI. The CDR3 is 14 amino acids. Trimming shortened V by 9 bases and J by 4 bases, and 17 bases separated the two germline ends. The CDR3 region is CASSGSLSPDTQYF. DNA of the CDR3: TGTGCCAGTTCGGGGTCTTTGTCTCCAGATACGCAGTATTTT.

J is TRBJ1-6 and V is TRBV11-2, with unresolved D. The CDR3 runs to 15 residues. Deletions cut 3 bases from V and 7 bases from J, with 13 bases between. In germline, CDR1 is SGHAT, CDR2 FQNNGV. The CDR3 loop reads CASSFVAWRNSPLHF. DNA for the CDR3: TGTGCCAGCAGCTTTGTAGCCTGGCGGAATTCACCCCTCCACTTT.

This clone was seen more than once but under ten times. This chain links TRBV5-1 with TRBJ1-1, with D possibly TRBD1 on 6 matching bases. Trimming pared 3 bases from V and 4 bases from J, leaving 19 bases between. This CDR3 region has 16 residues. CDR1 SGHRS and CDR2 YFSETQ come from the germline V gene. CDR3 coding DNA: TGCGCCAGCAGCTCCGGGACAACCCCTAGGGGCACTGAAGCTTTCTTT. This translates into CASSSGTTPRGTEAFF.

Regarding this clone: The identical CDR3 is also encoded by other nucleotide sequences in the sample. This chain links TRBV5-1 with TRBJ2-3; D uncertain. V shed 3 bases and J shed 6 bases, with 5 bases lying between them. The length of the CDR3 is 11 residues. The germline CDR1 and CDR2 sequences are SGHRS and YFSETQ. The CDR3 DNA follows: TGCGCCAGCAGCTCGGGTGATACGCAGTATTTT. Translating gives CASSSGDTQYF.

This chain links TRBV28 with TRBJ1-1, with D unclear. CDR1 is MDHEN and CDR2 is SYDVKM in the germline V gene. This CDR3 spans 16 amino acids. V lost 3 bases and J lost 0, with 14 bases in between. Here the CDR3 reads CASSFSDGVVNTEAFF. In DNA form, the CDR3 reads TGTGCCAGCAGTTTTTCTGACGGAGTGGTGAACACTGAAGCTTTCTTT. Based on the CDR3 plus reference TRBV28 and TRBJ1-1, the full variable domain is DVKVTQSSRYLVKRTGEKVFLECVQDMDHENMFWYRQDPGLGLRLIYFSYDVKMKEKGDIPEGYSVSREKKERFSLILESASTNQTSMYLCASSFSDGVVNTEAFFGQGTRLTVV.

In its sample, this clone was seen once. CDR3 nucleotides: TGTGCCAGCAGCTTGAGAGCGGATAACTATGGCTACACCTTC. Its protein product is CASSLRADNYGYTF. The rearrangement uses TRBV5-4 and TRBJ1-2, with D unresolved. V lost 1 base and J 1 base, leaving 8 bases between the germline ends. The germline V gene encodes CDR1 SGHNT and CDR2 YYREEE (reference sequence). The CDR3 extends over 14 amino acids.

This clone was observed a few times. V is TRBV25-1 and J is TRBJ1-1; weak D call: TRBD1 (6 bases). V lost 4 bases, J lost 1 base, and 10 bases lay in between. This CDR3 contains 14 residues. Per the germline V gene, CDR1 is MGHDK and CDR2 is SYGVNS. Written as DNA, the CDR3 is TGTGCCAGCAGTGGGGGGACACAGAACACTGAAGCTTTCTTT. Protein: CASSGGTQNTEAFF.

The chain carries TRBV6-4 and TRBJ1-1; 7 bases are shared with TRBD1. CDR3 length: 13 residues. V trimming: 6 bases; J trimming: 8 bases; junction bases outside the gene matches: 9. Germline assignment: CDR1 MRHNA and CDR2 SNTAGT. CDR3 nucleotides: TGTGCCAGCAGCGCCAGAGGGGGCGCGGAAGCTTTCTTT. Protein sequence: CASSARGGAEAFF.

The sample holds one count of this clone. The chain recombines TRBV9 with TRBJ2-3; perhaps TRBD1 as D (5 bases). Deletions cut 3 bases from V and 0 bases from J, with 8 bases between. CDR3 length equals 14 residues. The germline V gene encodes CDR1 SGDLS and CDR2 YYNGEE. CDR3 region: CASSAPGSTDTQYF. The DNA for the CDR3 is TGTGCCAGCAGCGCCCCAGGGAGCACAGATACGCAGTATTTT.

The table lists this clone with a few counts. The chain combines TRBV11-2 with TRBJ1-1, with D tentatively TRBD1 (6 bases). CDR1 SGHAT and CDR2 FQNNGV come from the germline V gene. The CDR3 extends over 11 amino acids. V lost 4 bases, J lost 8 bases, and 8 bases lay in between. The chain's CDR3 is CASSSGAEAFF. The DNA of the CDR3 is TGTGCCAGCAGCTCAGGGGCCGAAGCTTTCTTT.

V and J are TRBV5-1 and TRBJ1-3; D is uncertain. Per germline, CDR1 SGHRS and CDR2 YFSETQ. V lost 4 bases and J lost 7, with 15 bases in between. The CDR3 contains 14 residues. The CDR3 loop reads CASSIGGPTNTIYF. The CDR3 coding sequence is TGCGCCAGCAGCATCGGCGGTCCAACGAACACCATATATTTT.

The chain carries TRBV5-1 and TRBJ2-2; D is perhaps TRBD2 (7 bases). V was trimmed by 5 bases and J by 0 bases, leaving 20 bases between them. From germline, CDR1 is SGHRS and CDR2 YFSETQ. This CDR3 spans 18 amino acids. The CDR3 loop reads CASSRGAETIANTGELFF. CDR3 in DNA: TGCGCCAGCAGTCGGGGGGCCGAAACCATCGCGAACACCGGGGAGCTGTTTTTT.

The rearrangement joins TRBV28 to TRBJ1-1; D is ambiguous. The CDR3 is made up of 13 amino acids. V was shortened by 1 base and J by 1 base, with 4 bases between the two germline ends. Germline CDR1 and CDR2: MDHEN and SYDVKM. The CDR3 is CASSLFRNTEAFF. The CDR3 nucleotides are TGTGCCAGCAGTTTATTCAGGAACACTGAAGCTTTCTTT.

This chain links TRBV25-1 with TRBJ2-1; the match to TRBD2 covers 8 bases. Germline V gives CDR1 MGHDK, CDR2 SYGVNS. CDR3 length equals 14 residues. The junction had 5 bases not matched to a gene; V was cut back by 3 bases and J by 7 bases. This chain's CDR3 is CASSDLAGSNEQFF. The DNA of the CDR3 is TGTGCCAGCAGTGATTTAGCGGGGAGTAATGAGCAGTTCTTC.

The rearrangement uses TRBV29-1 and TRBJ1-2, with 8 bases aligning to TRBD1. After removal of 0 bases from V and 7 bases from J, the junction contained 13 bases not matched to a gene. CDR1 and CDR2 from the germline V gene are SQVTM and ANQGSEA. CDR3 length: 16 residues. The CDR3 is CSVEDPRGRGGFGYTF. The CDR3 nucleotides read TGCAGCGTTGAAGATCCCAGGGGGCGCGGAGGCTTTGGCTACACCTTC.

V usage is TRBV28 and J usage is TRBJ1-2, with 11 bases identical to TRBD1. The CDR3 consists of 15 residues. Germline V gene sequence: CDR1 MDHEN, CDR2 SYDVKM. Trimming took 1 base from V and 3 from J; bases not matched to a gene: 1. CDR3 in amino acids: CASSLLGQGDYGYTF. The CDR3 bases are TGTGCCAGCAGTTTATTGGGACAGGGGGACTATGGCTACACCTTC.

The CDR3 sequence: CASSLAVPLWGGQPFYEQYF. CDR3 nucleotides: TGTGCCAGCAGCTTGGCGGTGCCACTGTGGGGGGGACAACCGTTCTACGAGCAGTACTTC. This chain connects TRBV5-5 to TRBJ2-7; the D gene is possibly TRBD2 (7 bases). The V gene lost 0 bases and the J gene lost 3 bases, with 28 bases spanning the gap. Germline CDR1 SGHKS, CDR2 YYEKEE (reference sequence). CDR3 length equals 20 residues.

This sequence joins TRBV2 and TRBJ1-4; D is unresolved. Germline V lookup: CDR1 SNHLY, CDR2 FYNNEI. CDR3 size: 15 residues. With 1 base removed from V and 4 bases from J, the gap between germline ends came to 10 bases. DNA for the CDR3: TGTGCCAGCAGTGAAGTGGGAGGAGATAATGAAAAACTGTTTTTT. Its protein product is CASSEVGGDNEKLFF.

The genes are TRBV28 and TRBJ2-7; TRBD2 matches at 10 bases. V shed 3 bases, J shed 0 bases, and the junction held 23 bases outside the gene matches. Germline CDR1 reads MDHEN; CDR2 reads SYDVKM. The CDR3 extends over 22 amino acids. As DNA, the CDR3 is TGTGCCAGCAGTTTCGGTGGGGTTGCGTCTAGCGGGGGACAATTAAGCTCCTACGAGCAGTACTTC. It encodes CASSFGGVASSGGQLSSYEQYF.

This chain uses TRBV25-1 with TRBJ2-6, with 7 bases matching TRBD1. The ends lost 2 bases at V and 2 bases at J; junction bases unmatched: 0. CDR1 is MGHDK, CDR2 SYGVNS, per germline. The CDR3 is 15 residues long. Here the CDR3 DNA reads TGTGCCAGCAGTGAAACAGGGGCTGGGGCCAACGTCCTGACTTTC. It is translated as CASSETGAGANVLTF.

The chain joins TRBV7-9 to TRBJ2-1, with 7 positions matching TRBD2. The V segment lost 1 base and the J segment 7 bases; nucleotides outside the gene matches: 19. CDR1 is SEHNR and CDR2 is FQNEAQ in the germline V gene (reference sequence). This CDR3 has 19 residues. As DNA, the CDR3 is TGTGCCAGCAGCTTAGGGTCGAGAGGGAGGGAGACGGATGATAATGAGCAGTTCTTC. Translation: CASSLGSRGRETDDNEQFF.

J is TRBJ2-1 and V is TRBV5-1; D unresolved. The CDR3 runs 13 residues. V was shortened by 4 bases and J by 7 bases, with 12 bases between the two germline ends. Germline CDR1 reads SGHRS; CDR2 reads YFSETQ. The CDR3 region is CASSSSLVNEQFF. CDR3 sequence (DNA): TGCGCCAGCAGCAGCTCCTTGGTTAATGAGCAGTTCTTC.

The V call is TRBV14, the J call TRBJ1-1; D call uncertain. Trimming removed 4 bases from V and 3 bases from J, with 9 bases in between. The CDR3 contains 13 residues. Germline CDR1 SGHDN, CDR2 FVKESK. The CDR3, as DNA: TGTGCCAGCAGCCCCCACACCCACACTGAAGCTTTCTTT. It codes for CASSPHTHTEAFF.

V gene TRBV30 combines with J gene TRBJ2-3, with 16 bases lining up with TRBD2. The germline V gene has CDR1 GTSNPN and CDR2 SVGIG (reference sequence). J gave up 3 bases and V 4 bases, and 7 bases lay outside the gene matches. The CDR3 is 17 amino acids. The CDR3 DNA reads as TGTGCCTGGACCTCCGGGACTAGCGGGGGGGGGACAGATACGCAGTATTTT. This sequence encodes CAWTSGTSGGGTDTQYF. Based on the CDR3 plus reference TRBV30 and TRBJ2-3, the full variable domain is SQTIHQWPATLVQPVGSPLSLECTVEGTSNPNLYWYRQAAGRGLQLLFYSVGIGQISSEVPQNLSASRPQDRQFILSSKKLLLSDSGFYLCAWTSGTSGGGTDTQYFGPGTRLTVL.

The chain couples TRBV5-4 to TRBJ1-1; no reliable D call. CDR3 length equals 13 residues. Looked up from germline, CDR1 is SGHNT and CDR2 is YYREEE (reference sequence). V dropped 4 bases and J dropped 0 bases, with 7 bases sitting between them. CDR3 sequence reads: CASSPSVNTEAFF. The CDR3 coding sequence is TGTGCCAGCAGCCCCTCAGTGAACACTGAAGCTTTCTTT.

This clone was found a few times. The chain couples TRBV2 to TRBJ1-6; D gene unclear. The germline V gene encodes CDR1 SNHLY and CDR2 FYNNEI. V was pared by 10 bases and J by 3 bases, with 7 bases between. CDR3 length equals 12 residues. This CDR3 is CATTDYNSPLHF. Here the CDR3 DNA reads TGTGCCACCACAGACTATAATTCACCCCTCCACTTT. The full variable domain, with the rest looked up from reference TRBV2 and TRBJ1-6, is EPEVTQTPSHQVTQMGQEVILRCVPISNHLYFYWYRQILGQKVEFLVSFYNNEISEKSEIFDDQFSVERPDGSNFTLKIRSTKLEDSAMYFCATTDYNSPLHFGNGTRLTVT.

The chain uses TRBV12-5 and TRBJ1-1; 8 bases fit TRBD1. J was trimmed by 10 bases and V by 2 bases; bases with no gene match: 3. The CDR3 covers 12 residues. CDR1 LGHNT and CDR2 FRNRAP come from the germline V gene. The CDR3 region has the DNA TGTGCTAGTGGTTTGATACAGGGGGGAGCTTTCTTT. This gives the protein CASGLIQGGAFF. The full variable domain, its missing parts supplied by reference TRBV12-5 and TRBJ1-1, is DARVTQTPRHKVTEMGQEVTMRCQPILGHNTVFWYRQTMMQGLELLAYFRNRAPLDDSGMPKDRFSAEMPDATLATLKIQPSEPRDSAVYFCASGLIQGGAFFGQGTRLTVV.

This clone occurred once. This chain connects TRBV7-2 to TRBJ2-1; 11 positions match TRBD2. This CDR3 spans 16 amino acids. After removal of 4 bases from V and 7 bases from J, the junction contained 9 bases not matched to a gene. The germline CDR1 and CDR2 sequences are SGHTA and FQGNSA. The CDR3 sequence is CASSSPLAGGLNEQFF. DNA for the CDR3: TGTGCCAGCAGCTCACCATTAGCGGGGGGGCTGAATGAGCAGTTCTTC. Full variable domain (missing parts from reference TRBV7-2 and TRBJ2-1): GAGVSQSPSNKVTEKGKDVELRCDPISGHTALYWYRQSLGQGLEFLIYFQGNSAPDKSGLPSDRFSAERTGGSVSTLTIQRTQQEDSAVYLCASSSPLAGGLNEQFFGPGTRLTVL.

The V and J genes are TRBV30 and TRBJ1-5; D uncertain. The V gene lost 2 bases and the J gene lost 6 bases, with 14 bases spanning the gap. Per germline, CDR1 GTSNPN and CDR2 SVGIG (reference sequence). This CDR3 comprises 14 residues. CDR3 in amino acids: CAWSSNGVSQPQHF. The CDR3 coding sequence is TGTGCCTGGAGTTCAAACGGGGTATCTCAGCCCCAGCATTTT.